These T cell receptor beta chains were read from a single sample in a study of cytomegalovirus exposure and HLA in healthy donors. Repertoires were generated with immunoSEQ multiplex PCR, while TCRdb's copy carries only in-frame clones and drops some. The data hold roughly 190,000 clones, with around 81% observed a single time. Sequences were obtained from PBMCs. These receptors all stem from a woman aged 45-60 years in good health and CMV-seropositive. Each CDR3 is given with its conserved first and last residue. The D gene is left open where the match is weak. Some rows mark clone size as missing; the rest say once, few, many or name a class of expanded clone.

cdr3_aa | cdr3_nt | v_call | d_call | j_call | clone_size
CASSLEGSQETQYF | TGTGCCAGCAGCTTAGAGGGGTCCCAAGAGACCCAGTACTTC | TRBV7-9 | - | TRBJ2-5 | -
CASSQDLKGLGYSNQPQHF | TGCGCCAGCAGCCAAGATCTGAAGGGGCTGGGATATAGCAATCAGCCCCAGCATTTT | TRBV4-1 | - | TRBJ1-5 | -
CASSRDYSYEQYF | TGTGCCAGCAGCCGGGACTACTCTTACGAGCAGTACTTC | TRBV27 | TRBD2 | TRBJ2-7 | -
CASSAGTGTYEQYF | TGTGCCAGTAGTGCCGGGACAGGCACCTACGAGCAGTACTTC | TRBV19 | TRBD1 | TRBJ2-7 | -
CASSAQGVTEAFF | TGTGCCAGCAGTGCACAGGGGGTAACTGAAGCTTTCTTT | TRBV25-1 | TRBD1 | TRBJ1-1 | -
CASSQDTGVGPGGLDTEAFF | TGTGCCAGCAGCCAAGATACGGGAGTGGGGCCAGGGGGCCTTGACACTGAAGCTTTCTTT | TRBV4-2 | TRBD1 | TRBJ1-1 | -
CASSRTGMDPDTQYF | TGTGCCAGCAGTCGGACAGGGATGGATCCAGATACGCAGTATTTT | TRBV28 | TRBD1 | TRBJ2-3 | -
CAWSVIGRQGGEAFF | TGTGCCTGGAGTGTAATCGGTCGGCAGGGTGGTGAAGCTTTCTTT | TRBV30 | - | TRBJ1-1 | -
CASMANRVSEAFF | TGTGCCAGTATGGCAAACAGGGTCTCTGAAGCTTTCTTT | TRBV19 | - | TRBJ1-1 | once
CASSPGQWGEKLFF | TGTGCCAGCAGCCCGGGACAGTGGGGTGAAAAACTGTTTTTT | TRBV9 | TRBD1 | TRBJ1-4 | few
CAISDLSSGNTIYF | TGTGCCATCAGTGACCTGAGCTCTGGAAACACCATATATTTT | TRBV10-3 | - | TRBJ1-3 | -
CASSGQGITEAFF | TGTGCCAGCAGTGGACAGGGTATCACTGAAGCTTTCTTT | TRBV6-6 | TRBD1 | TRBJ1-1 | -
CASSLTGGKETQYF | TGTGCCAGCAGCTTAACAGGGGGAAAGGAGACCCAGTACTTC | TRBV7-3 | - | TRBJ2-5 | once
CASSPLTGENIQYF | TGTGCCAGCAGCCCTTTAACAGGGGAAAACATTCAGTACTTC | TRBV4-2 | TRBD1 | TRBJ2-4 | -
CASKGLVSTDTQYF | TGTGCCAGTAAGGGACTAGTTAGCACAGATACGCAGTATTTT | TRBV2 | TRBD2 | TRBJ2-3 | -
CASSRGTGSNQPQHF | TGCGCCAGCAGCCGGGGGACAGGAAGCAATCAGCCCCAGCATTTT | TRBV5-1 | TRBD1 | TRBJ1-5 | -
CASSPGGFRGDNEQFF | TGTGCCAGCTCACCAGGGGGCTTCAGGGGCGACAATGAGCAGTTCTTC | TRBV18 | - | TRBJ2-1 | -
CASSLQGDQPQHF | TGTGCCAGCAGTTTACAGGGGGATCAGCCCCAGCATTTT | TRBV7-9 | TRBD1 | TRBJ1-5 | once
CASQLYGGGGTEAFF | TGTGCCAGCCAGCTCTATGGGGGGGGCGGCACTGAAGCTTTCTTT | TRBV27 | - | TRBJ1-1 | -
CASSQIQHRAGLTREQYF | TGCGCCAGCAGCCAAATCCAACACCGGGCAGGGCTGACGCGGGAGCAGTACTTC | TRBV4-3 | - | TRBJ2-7 | once
CASSYSLSTSGLYF | TGTGCCAGCAGTTACTCGCTTTCTACTAGCGGTTTATACTTC | TRBV6-5 | TRBD2 | TRBJ2-7 | -
CASSPPFRATNTEAFF | TGTGCCAGCTCACCACCGTTCAGGGCCACGAACACTGAAGCTTTCTTT | TRBV18 | - | TRBJ1-1 | -
CATSREDSSYEQYF | TGTGCCACCAGCAGAGAGGACAGCTCCTACGAGCAGTACTTC | TRBV15 | - | TRBJ2-7 | -
CASSLTGEGNTIYF | TGCGCCAGCAGCTTGACAGGAGAGGGAAACACCATATATTTT | TRBV5-1 | - | TRBJ1-3 | -
CSVVGQGAWGYTF | TGCAGCGTTGTTGGACAGGGGGCATGGGGCTACACCTTC | TRBV29-1 | TRBD1 | TRBJ1-2 | -
CASSLGQGANNEQFF | TGTGCCAGCAGTTTAGGGCAGGGGGCTAACAATGAGCAGTTCTTC | TRBV28 | TRBD1 | TRBJ2-1 | -
CASSYLPGGSQPQHF | TGTGCCAGCAGTTATTTACCCGGGGGTTCGCAGCCCCAGCATTTT | TRBV6-5 | - | TRBJ1-5 | -
CASSSVRTNYGYTF | TGTGCCAGCAGTTCGGTCAGGACTAACTATGGCTACACCTTC | TRBV6-6 | - | TRBJ1-2 | -
CAISATVAEAFF | TGTGCCATCAGTGCGACAGTTGCTGAAGCTTTCTTT | TRBV10-3 | - | TRBJ1-1 | -
CASSPRAYGNTIYF | TGTGCCAGCTCCCCCAGGGCGTACGGAAACACCATATATTTT | TRBV9 | - | TRBJ1-3 | -
CASSLPGQGNSPLHF | TGTGCCAGCAGCCTGCCAGGACAGGGTAATTCACCCCTCCACTTT | TRBV4-2 | TRBD1 | TRBJ1-6 | -
CASSLDSGTGTETQYF | TGTGCCAGCAGCTTAGATTCCGGGACAGGGACGGAGACCCAGTACTTC | TRBV7-2 | TRBD1 | TRBJ2-5 | -
CASSLGTSGASEQYF | TGTGCCAGCAGCTTGGGGACTAGCGGGGCCTCCGAGCAGTACTTC | TRBV5-5 | TRBD2 | TRBJ2-7 | -
CSASRGDTQYF | TGCAGTGCCTCCAGGGGAGATACGCAGTATTTT | TRBV20-1 | - | TRBJ2-3 | -
CASSPRDRVRKKGNQPQHF | TGCGCCAGCAGCCCCCGGGACAGGGTGCGGAAAAAGGGCAATCAGCCCCAGCATTTT | TRBV5-1 | TRBD1 | TRBJ1-5 | -
CASSPILAGGSAGELFF | TGCGCCAGCAGTCCCATTCTAGCGGGGGGTTCCGCCGGGGAGCTGTTTTTT | TRBV5-1 | TRBD2 | TRBJ2-2 | -
CASSAQSNQPQHF | TGTGCCAGCAGCGCTCAGAGCAATCAGCCCCAGCATTTT | TRBV2 | - | TRBJ1-5 | -
CASSQDVEGTQYF | TGTGCCAGCAGCCAAGACGTTGAGGGGACCCAGTACTTC | TRBV4-2 | - | TRBJ2-5 | -
CASSGVGALNEQFF | TGCGCCAGCAGCGGGGTTGGGGCCCTCAATGAGCAGTTCTTC | TRBV5-1 | - | TRBJ2-1 | -
CATTFSNQPQHF | TGTGCCACCACATTTAGCAATCAGCCCCAGCATTTT | TRBV6-6 | - | TRBJ1-5 | -
CASSPIGTGYGEQFF | TGCGCCAGCAGCCCAATCGGGACAGGTTATGGTGAGCAGTTCTTC | TRBV4-1 | TRBD1 | TRBJ2-1 | -
CAWSLEIRGNSPLHF | TGTGCCTGGAGTCTTGAAATCAGGGGTAATTCACCCCTCCACTTT | TRBV30 | - | TRBJ1-6 | -
CAISESQQSYGYTF | TGTGCCATCAGTGAGTCGCAACAGAGCTATGGCTACACCTTC | TRBV10-3 | - | TRBJ1-2 | -
CASSLQQTYEQYF | TGTGCCAGCAGCTTACAACAGACCTACGAGCAGTACTTC | TRBV7-2 | - | TRBJ2-7 | -
CASSEKGDYGYTF | TGTGCCAGCAGTGAAAAGGGGGACTATGGCTACACCTTC | TRBV6-1 | - | TRBJ1-2 | -
CASRQGATGELFF | TGCGCCAGCAGACAGGGTGCCACCGGGGAGCTGTTTTTT | TRBV5-1 | - | TRBJ2-2 | -
CASSLGAKADTQYF | TGTGCCAGCAGCTTGGGAGCAAAGGCAGATACGCAGTATTTT | TRBV13 | - | TRBJ2-3 | -
CASSYGQGKYNEQFF | TGTGCCAGCTCATACGGACAGGGCAAATACAATGAGCAGTTCTTC | TRBV18 | TRBD1 | TRBJ2-1 | -
CASSFGDRWIGQFF | TGTGCCAGCAGCTTTGGAGACAGGTGGATTGGGCAGTTCTTC | TRBV5-4 | - | TRBJ2-1 | -
CAWSSARDRGTGELFF | TGTGCCTGGAGTTCTGCACGGGACAGGGGGACCGGGGAGCTGTTTTTT | TRBV30 | TRBD1 | TRBJ2-2 | -
CASRRTSGDTQYF | TGTGCCAGCAGACGAACCTCCGGGGATACGCAGTATTTT | TRBV7-8 | - | TRBJ2-3 | once
CASPKKEAGSVTEAFF | TGTGCCAGCCCGAAGAAGGAGGCAGGAAGTGTGACTGAAGCTTTCTTT | TRBV28 | - | TRBJ1-1 | -
CASSQAQGPYEQYF | TGCGCCAGCAGCCAAGCCCAGGGCCCCTACGAGCAGTACTTC | TRBV4-1 | - | TRBJ2-7 | -
CASSSRDIYVNTEAFF | TGTGCCAGCAGCTCCCGGGACATTTACGTGAACACTGAAGCTTTCTTT | TRBV7-2 | - | TRBJ1-1 | -
CASRRTAGTGGHALRVQYF | TGTGCCAGCCGACGAACCGCCGGGACAGGGGGCCACGCATTGAGGGTGCAGTATTTT | TRBV27 | TRBD1 | TRBJ2-3 | -